These T cell receptor beta chains were read from a single sample in a study of beta chain features in type 1 diabetes. Produced via immunoSEQ multiplex PCR; TCRdb's table is partial and in-frame only. The data hold some 190,000 clones, with 7.8% observed a single time. The sequencing input was central memory CD4+ T cells from blood. These receptors were obtained from a woman aged 40 to 50 with type 1 diabetes. CDR3s include the opening cysteine and the closing phenylalanine or tryptophan. D genes are given only for firm matches. For some rows the clone size is stated as once, few or many, or as a class when expanded; others skip it.

abundance,j_gene,v_gene,d_gene,CDR3nt,CDR3aa
-,TRBJ1-5,TRBV28,-,TGTGCCAGCAGTTTATTCGGTCAGCCCCAGCATTTT,CASSLFGQPQHF
-,TRBJ1-1,TRBV20-1,TRBD1,TGCAGTGCTCGGGGACAGGGTGAAGCTTTCTTT,CSARGQGEAFF
few,TRBJ2-3,TRBV4-3,TRBD1,TGCGCCAGCAGCCTAAAACCGGGACAGGGCACAGATACGCAGTATTTT,CASSLKPGQGTDTQYF
-,TRBJ2-7,TRBV2,TRBD2,TGTGCCAGCAGTGAACTAGCGGGAACCCCCCGCGAGCAGTACTTC,CASSELAGTPREQYF
-,TRBJ2-3,TRBV2,-,TGTGCCAGCACCCGAAGGGGTAGAGGCACAGATACGCAGTATTTT,CASTRRGRGTDTQYF
few,TRBJ2-3,TRBV7-7,-,TGTGCTAGCAGCTTAGGGAGGACAGATACGCAGTATTTT,CASSLGRTDTQYF
few,TRBJ2-2,TRBV7-9,-,TGTGCCAGCAGCTCACGGACAATCGCGAACACCGGGGAGCTGTTTTTT,CASSSRTIANTGELFF
few,TRBJ2-3,TRBV5-1,TRBD1,TGCGCCAGCAGCTTGGCGGCAGGGGGCATGGCAGATACGCAGTATTTT,CASSLAAGGMADTQYF
-,TRBJ2-3,TRBV2,-,TGTGCCAGCAGGAAAAGACAGGGAGGACCAGATACGCAGTATTTT,CASRKRQGGPDTQYF
few,TRBJ2-1,TRBV20-1,-,TGCAGTGCTCCTTACAATGAGCAGTTCTTC,CSAPYNEQFF
few,TRBJ2-7,TRBV5-6,TRBD1,TGTGCCAGCAGCTTGGCCGTGGGCAGGGGGCAAGAGCAGTACTTC,CASSLAVGRGQEQYF
few,TRBJ1-5,TRBV30,-,TGTGCCTGGAGTGTACGGGGGGATCAGCCCCAGCATTTT,CAWSVRGDQPQHF
few,TRBJ2-3,TRBV7-2,-,TGTGCCAGCAGCTTGCTCGGGAGACTAGGCACAGATACGCAGTATTTT,CASSLLGRLGTDTQYF
-,TRBJ2-1,TRBV6-5,TRBD2,TGTGCCAGCAAACGTAGCGGGAGGGTTGATGAGCAGTTCTTC,CASKRSGRVDEQFF
-,TRBJ2-7,TRBV7-2,-,TGTGCCAGCAGCTTTGCGAGTTACGAGCAGTACTTC,CASSFASYEQYF
few,TRBJ2-5,TRBV29-1,-,TGCAGCGCCACCTCTAGTCGGGAGACCCAGTACTTC,CSATSSRETQYF
few,TRBJ2-3,TRBV28,TRBD1,TGTGCCAGCATTACAGGACAGGGGTCCTTCCCAGATACGCAGTATTTT,CASITGQGSFPDTQYF
-,TRBJ2-2,TRBV29-1,-,TGCAGCGTGGGGACACAATCGAACACCGGGGAGCTGTTTTTT,CSVGTQSNTGELFF
-,TRBJ2-5,TRBV27,TRBD1,TGTGCCAGCAGTTTATCGGGGACAGGCGGGGAGCAGTACTTC,CASSLSGTGGEQYF
-,TRBJ2-7,TRBV4-1,TRBD1,TGCGCCAGCAGCCAAGAGTTCACGGGGACAGGGCAGTACTTC,CASSQEFTGTGQYF
-,TRBJ2-1,TRBV28,TRBD2,TGTGCCAGCGGCTTACTACTAGCGGGAGGGCCCTATGAGCAGTTCTTC,CASGLLLAGGPYEQFF
few,TRBJ1-1,TRBV2,-,TGTGCCAGCAGCCCGTTGACGCGGAGCACTGAAGCTTTCTTT,CASSPLTRSTEAFF
few,TRBJ1-5,TRBV5-5,-,TGTGCCAGCAGCTTGGGTTCCAGGGACAAAAGGGGTCAGCCCCAGCATTTT,CASSLGSRDKRGQPQHF
few,TRBJ2-3,TRBV14,-,TGTGCCAGCAGCCAAAGCCCCCTAGGGGCTCCAGATACGCAGTATTTT,CASSQSPLGAPDTQYF
few,TRBJ2-5,TRBV12-2,-,TGTGCAAGTCGCTTATACCGGGACTCATTACTCCAAGAGACCCAGTACTTC,CASRLYRDSLLQETQYF
few,TRBJ1-2,TRBV6-5,-,TGTGCCAGCAGTTACAGAGAAACAGGCTATGGCTACACCTTC,CASSYRETGYGYTF
few,TRBJ1-1,TRBV4-1,-,TGCGCCAGCAGCCAAGGGGGCGAGAGAAGTCGCGCTTTCTTT,CASSQGGERSRAFF
few,TRBJ1-2,TRBV9,TRBD1,TGTGCCAGCAGCGTAGAGGGACAGGGATCCCTTCGTGGCTACACCTTC,CASSVEGQGSLRGYTF
few,TRBJ2-6,TRBV5-1,-,TGCGCCAGCGGTCCCGCAGTCTCTGGGGCCAACGTCCTGACTTTC,CASGPAVSGANVLTF
-,TRBJ2-7,TRBV9,-,TGTGCCAGCAGCGTAGCCAGGGGACACGAGCAGTACTTC,CASSVARGHEQYF
-,TRBJ2-5,TRBV7-9,-,TGTGCCAGCAGCTTATCCCCAGGGTATCAAGAGACCCAGTACTTC,CASSLSPGYQETQYF
few,TRBJ2-2,TRBV5-4,TRBD1,TGTGCCAGCAGCTCTAAGCTGACAGGGTTAGACACCGGGGAGCTGTTTTTT,CASSSKLTGLDTGELFF
-,TRBJ2-3,TRBV7-9,TRBD1,TGTGCCAACAGTAGGGGACAGGGATTTGCAGATACGCAGTATTTT,CANSRGQGFADTQYF
few,TRBJ2-7,TRBV5-4,TRBD1,TGTGCCAGCAGCTTACAGGGGAGTCACGAGCAGTACTTC,CASSLQGSHEQYF
-,TRBJ1-2,TRBV15,-,TGTGCCACCAGCAGAGATTGGGGTACTAGGTATGGCTACACCTTC,CATSRDWGTRYGYTF
few,TRBJ2-1,TRBV4-3,-,TGCGCCAGCAGCCAAGATGACGACGGGGGGCCACACGATGAGCAGTTCTTC,CASSQDDDGGPHDEQFF
few,TRBJ1-5,TRBV28,-,TGTGCCAGCAGTTTATTGGCAGGGGATAGTCAGCCCCAGCATTTT,CASSLLAGDSQPQHF
few,TRBJ1-4,TRBV5-8,-,TGTGCCAGCAGCTATTACGGACAGTCAACTAATGAAAAACTGTTTTTT,CASSYYGQSTNEKLFF
few,TRBJ2-1,TRBV29-1,TRBD1,TGCAGCGCTTCTTGGACAGGGGGCCCTACGATATACAATGAGCAGTTCTTC,CSASWTGGPTIYNEQFF